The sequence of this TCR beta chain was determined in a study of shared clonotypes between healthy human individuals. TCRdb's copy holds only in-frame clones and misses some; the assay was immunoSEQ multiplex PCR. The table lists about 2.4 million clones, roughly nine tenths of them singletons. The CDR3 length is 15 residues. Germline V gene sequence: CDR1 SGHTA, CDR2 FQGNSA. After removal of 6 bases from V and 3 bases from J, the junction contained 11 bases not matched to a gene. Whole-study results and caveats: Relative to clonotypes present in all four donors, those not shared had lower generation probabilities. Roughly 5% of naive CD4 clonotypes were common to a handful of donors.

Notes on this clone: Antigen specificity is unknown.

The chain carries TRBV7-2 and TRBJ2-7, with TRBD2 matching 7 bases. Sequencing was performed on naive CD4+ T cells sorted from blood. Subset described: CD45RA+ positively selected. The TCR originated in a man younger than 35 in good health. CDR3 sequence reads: CASSTRGVGNYEQYF. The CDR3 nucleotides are TGTGCCAGCAGTACCCGGGGGGTAGGCAACTACGAGCAGTACTTC.